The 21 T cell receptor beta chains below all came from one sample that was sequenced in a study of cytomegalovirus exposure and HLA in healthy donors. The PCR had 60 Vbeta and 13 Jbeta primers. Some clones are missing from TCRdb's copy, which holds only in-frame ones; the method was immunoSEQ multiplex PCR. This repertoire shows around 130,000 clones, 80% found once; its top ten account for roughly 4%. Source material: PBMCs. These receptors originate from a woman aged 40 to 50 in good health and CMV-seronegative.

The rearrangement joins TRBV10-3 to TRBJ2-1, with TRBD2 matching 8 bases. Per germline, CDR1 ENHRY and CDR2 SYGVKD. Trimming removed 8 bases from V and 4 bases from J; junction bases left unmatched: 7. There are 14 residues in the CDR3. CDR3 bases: TGTGCCATCGGCTCGGGCGGGAGGTACAATGAGCAGTTCTTC. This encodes CAIGSGGRYNEQFF.

CDR3 in amino acids: CASSVRVGEQFF. The CDR3 DNA is TGTGCCAGCAGCGTACGCGTCGGTGAGCAGTTCTTC. The chain combines TRBV9 with TRBJ2-1; the D is unclear. CDR1 and CDR2 (germline): SGDLS, YYNGEE. Trimming left V 1 base short and J 9 bases short, with 8 bases between. The CDR3 loop spans 12 amino acids.

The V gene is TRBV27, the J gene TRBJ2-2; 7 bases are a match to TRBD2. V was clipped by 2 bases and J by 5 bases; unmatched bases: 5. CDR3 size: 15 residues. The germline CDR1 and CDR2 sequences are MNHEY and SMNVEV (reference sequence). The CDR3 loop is CASSLTPSGTGELFF. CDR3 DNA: TGTGCCAGCAGTTTAACTCCTAGCGGTACCGGGGAGCTGTTTTTT.

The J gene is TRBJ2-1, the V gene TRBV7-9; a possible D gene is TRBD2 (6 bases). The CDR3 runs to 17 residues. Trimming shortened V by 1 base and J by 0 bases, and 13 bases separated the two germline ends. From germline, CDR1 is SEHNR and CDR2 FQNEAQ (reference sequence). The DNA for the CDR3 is TGTGCCAGCAGCTTAGGCTCTAGCGTCCGCTCCTACAATGAGCAGTTCTTC. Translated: CASSLGSSVRSYNEQFF.

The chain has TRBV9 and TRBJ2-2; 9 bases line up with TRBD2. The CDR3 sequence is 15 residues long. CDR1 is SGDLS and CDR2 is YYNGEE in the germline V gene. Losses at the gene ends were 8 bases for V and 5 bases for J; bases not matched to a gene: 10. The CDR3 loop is CASGPASGITGELFF. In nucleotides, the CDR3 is TGTGCCAGTGGGCCGGCTAGCGGGATTACCGGGGAGCTGTTTTTT.

CDR3 DNA sequence: TGTGCCAGCAGCTTATTTGGGGACAGGGACGAGCAGTACTTC. This encodes CASSLFGDRDEQYF. The chain is built from TRBV7-2 and TRBJ2-7; TRBD1 agrees at 9 bases. Germline CDR1 reads SGHTA; CDR2 reads FQGNSA. J was trimmed by 5 bases and V by 2 bases; bases with no gene match: 4. CDR3 size: 14 residues.

The CDR3 reads CASSHGPESQPQHF. In DNA, the CDR3 is TGTGCCAGTAGCCACGGTCCGGAGAGTCAGCCCCAGCATTTT. The J gene is TRBJ1-5, the V gene TRBV19; unclear D gene. V lost 6 bases, J lost 6 bases, and 15 bases lay in between. There are 14 residues in the CDR3. Germline assignment: CDR1 LNHDA and CDR2 SQIVND (reference sequence).

For the CDR3, the DNA is TGTGCCAGCAGGGGGGGACAGACGCCCGGCTACACCTTC. Its protein is CASRGGQTPGYTF. The chain joins TRBV2 to TRBJ1-2; 7 bases align to TRBD1. The CDR3 loop spans 13 amino acids. From germline, CDR1 is SNHLY and CDR2 FYNNEI. Losses at the gene ends were 6 bases for V and 8 bases for J; bases not matched to a gene: 9.

DNA of the CDR3: TGCGCCAGCAGCAAAGGACTAGCGGGAGTATGGCATGAGCAGTTCTTC. This codes for CASSKGLAGVWHEQFF. The chain has TRBV4-3 and TRBJ2-1, with TRBD2 identical over 13 bases. The CDR3 loop spans 16 amino acids. Germline V gene sequence: CDR1 LGHNA, CDR2 YSLEER. Trimming took 5 bases from V and 8 from J; bases not matched to a gene: 9.

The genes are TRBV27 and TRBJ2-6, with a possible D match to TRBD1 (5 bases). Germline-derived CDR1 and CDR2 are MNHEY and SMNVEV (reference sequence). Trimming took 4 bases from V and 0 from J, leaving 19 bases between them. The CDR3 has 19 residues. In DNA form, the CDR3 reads TGTGCCAGCAGTTCCCCCACTCGAGACAGAACCTCTGGGGCCAACGTCCTGACTTTC. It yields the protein CASSSPTRDRTSGANVLTF.

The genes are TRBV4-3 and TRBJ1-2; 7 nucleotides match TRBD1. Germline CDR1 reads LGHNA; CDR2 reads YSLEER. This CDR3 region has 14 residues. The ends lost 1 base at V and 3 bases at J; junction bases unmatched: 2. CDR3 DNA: TGCGCCAGCAGCCAAGGAGACAGGGACTATGGCTACACCTTC. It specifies CASSQGDRDYGYTF.

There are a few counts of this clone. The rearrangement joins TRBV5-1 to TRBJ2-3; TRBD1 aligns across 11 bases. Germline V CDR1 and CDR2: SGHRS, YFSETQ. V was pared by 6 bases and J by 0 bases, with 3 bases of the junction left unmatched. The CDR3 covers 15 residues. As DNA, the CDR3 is TGCGCCAGCAACCGGGACAGGGGGAGCACAGATACGCAGTATTTT. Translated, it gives CASNRDRGSTDTQYF.

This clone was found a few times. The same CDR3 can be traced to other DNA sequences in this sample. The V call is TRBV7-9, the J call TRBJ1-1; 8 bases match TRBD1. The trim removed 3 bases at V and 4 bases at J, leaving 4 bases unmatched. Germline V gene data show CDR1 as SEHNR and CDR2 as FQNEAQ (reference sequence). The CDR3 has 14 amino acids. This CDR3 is CASSLGQAATEAFF. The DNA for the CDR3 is TGTGCCAGCAGCTTGGGACAGGCCGCCACTGAAGCTTTCTTT.

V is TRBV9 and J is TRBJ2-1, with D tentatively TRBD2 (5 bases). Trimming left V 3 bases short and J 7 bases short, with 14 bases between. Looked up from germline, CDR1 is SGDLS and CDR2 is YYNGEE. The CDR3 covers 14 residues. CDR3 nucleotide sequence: TGTGCCAGCAGCGGAGCCAACCGGGAAAATGAGCAGTTCTTC. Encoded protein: CASSGANRENEQFF.

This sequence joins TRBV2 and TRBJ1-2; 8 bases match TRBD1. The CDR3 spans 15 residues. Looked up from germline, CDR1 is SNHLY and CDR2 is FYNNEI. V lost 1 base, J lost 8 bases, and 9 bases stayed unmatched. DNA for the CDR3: TGTGCCAGCAGTGAAGAAGGACAGGGTCGAAGAGGCTACACCTTC. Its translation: CASSEEGQGRRGYTF.

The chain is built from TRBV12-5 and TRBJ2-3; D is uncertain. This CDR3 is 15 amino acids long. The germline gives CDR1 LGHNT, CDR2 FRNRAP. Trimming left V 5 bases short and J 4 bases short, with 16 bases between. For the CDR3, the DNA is TGTGCTAGTGGTCTTGGAGTTTCCAGCGCAGATACGCAGTATTTT. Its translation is CASGLGVSSADTQYF.

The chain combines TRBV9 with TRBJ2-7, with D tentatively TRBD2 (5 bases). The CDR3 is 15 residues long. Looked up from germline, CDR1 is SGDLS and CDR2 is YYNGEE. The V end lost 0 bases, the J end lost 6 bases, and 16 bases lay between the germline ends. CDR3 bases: TGTGCCAGCAGCGTAGCTCCTAGACTCGAGGGCGAGCAGTACTTC. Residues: CASSVAPRLEGEQYF.

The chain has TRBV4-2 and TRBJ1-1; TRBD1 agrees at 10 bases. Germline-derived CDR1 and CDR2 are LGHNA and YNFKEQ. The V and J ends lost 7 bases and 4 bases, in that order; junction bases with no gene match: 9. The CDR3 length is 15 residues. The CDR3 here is CASNPGGTGVTEAFF. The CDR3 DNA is TGTGCCAGCAACCCAGGGGGGACAGGGGTCACTGAAGCTTTCTTT.

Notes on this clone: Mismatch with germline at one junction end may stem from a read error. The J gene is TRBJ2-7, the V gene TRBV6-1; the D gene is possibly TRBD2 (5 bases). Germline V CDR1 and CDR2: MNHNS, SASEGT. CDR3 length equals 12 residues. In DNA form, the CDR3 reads TGTGCCAGCAGGGAAGGAGGCCACGAGCAGTACTTC. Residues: CASREGGHEQYF.

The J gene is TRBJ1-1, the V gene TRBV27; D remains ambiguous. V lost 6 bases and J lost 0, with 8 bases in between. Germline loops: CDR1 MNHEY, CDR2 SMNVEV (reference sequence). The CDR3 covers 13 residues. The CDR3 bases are TGTGCCAGCAGCTTACGTATGAACACTGAAGCTTTCTTT. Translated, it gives CASSLRMNTEAFF.

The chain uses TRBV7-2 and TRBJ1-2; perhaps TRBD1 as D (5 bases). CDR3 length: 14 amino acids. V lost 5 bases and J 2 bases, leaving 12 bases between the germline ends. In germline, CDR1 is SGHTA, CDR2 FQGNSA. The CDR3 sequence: CASSLGGFNYGYTF. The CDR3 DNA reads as TGTGCCAGCAGCCTCGGGGGTTTCAACTATGGCTACACCTTC.